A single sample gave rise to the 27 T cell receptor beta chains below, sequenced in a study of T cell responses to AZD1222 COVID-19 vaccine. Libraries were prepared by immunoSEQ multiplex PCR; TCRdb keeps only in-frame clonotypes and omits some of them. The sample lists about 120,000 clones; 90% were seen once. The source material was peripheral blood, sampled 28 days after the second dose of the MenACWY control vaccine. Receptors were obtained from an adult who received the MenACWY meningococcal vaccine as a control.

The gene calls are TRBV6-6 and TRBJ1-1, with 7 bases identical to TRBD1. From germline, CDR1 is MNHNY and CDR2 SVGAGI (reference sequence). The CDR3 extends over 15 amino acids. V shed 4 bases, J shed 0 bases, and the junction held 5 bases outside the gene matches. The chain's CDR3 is CASSFPGTVNTEAFF. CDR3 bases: TGTGCCAGCAGTTTCCCCGGGACAGTGAACACTGAAGCTTTCTTT.

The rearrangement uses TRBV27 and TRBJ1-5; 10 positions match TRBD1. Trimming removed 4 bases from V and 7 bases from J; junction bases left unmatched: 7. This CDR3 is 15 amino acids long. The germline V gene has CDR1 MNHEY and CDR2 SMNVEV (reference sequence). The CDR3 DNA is TGTGCCAGCAGTTGGACAGGGGGGACTATGCAGCCCCAGCATTTT. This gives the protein CASSWTGGTMQPQHF.

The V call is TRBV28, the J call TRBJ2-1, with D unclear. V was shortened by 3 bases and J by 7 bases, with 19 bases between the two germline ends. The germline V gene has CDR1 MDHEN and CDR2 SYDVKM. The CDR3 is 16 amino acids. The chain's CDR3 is CASSLLISGAGNEQFF. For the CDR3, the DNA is TGTGCCAGCAGTTTGTTGATTAGTGGAGCCGGTAATGAGCAGTTCTTC.

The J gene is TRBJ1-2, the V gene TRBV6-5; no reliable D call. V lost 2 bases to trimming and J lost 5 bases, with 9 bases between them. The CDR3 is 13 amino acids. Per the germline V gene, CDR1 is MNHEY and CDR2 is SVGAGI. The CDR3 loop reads CASSYGDSYGYTF. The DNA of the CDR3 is TGTGCCAGCAGTTACGGGGATTCGTATGGCTACACCTTC.

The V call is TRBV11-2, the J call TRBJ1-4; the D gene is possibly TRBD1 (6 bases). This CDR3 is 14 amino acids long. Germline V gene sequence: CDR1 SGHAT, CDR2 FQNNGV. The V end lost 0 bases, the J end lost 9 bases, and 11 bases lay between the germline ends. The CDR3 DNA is TGTGCCAGCAGCTTAGAGGTCAGGGGTAAAAAACTGTTTTTT. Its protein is CASSLEVRGKKLFF.

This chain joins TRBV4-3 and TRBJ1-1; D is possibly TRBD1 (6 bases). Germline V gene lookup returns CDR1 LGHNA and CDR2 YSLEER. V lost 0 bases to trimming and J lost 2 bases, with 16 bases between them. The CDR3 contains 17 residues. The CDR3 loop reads CASSQEGGAGVNTEAFF. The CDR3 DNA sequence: TGCGCCAGCAGCCAAGAAGGGGGAGCAGGGGTAAACACTGAAGCTTTCTTT.

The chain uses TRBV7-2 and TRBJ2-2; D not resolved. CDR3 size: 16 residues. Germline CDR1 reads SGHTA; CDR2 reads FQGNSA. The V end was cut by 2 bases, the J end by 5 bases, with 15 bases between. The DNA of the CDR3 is TGTGCCAGCAGCTTACTCATGGGCTTCCAAACCGGGGAGCTGTTTTTT. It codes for CASSLLMGFQTGELFF.

CDR3 sequence reads: CASSFQGKSEKLFF. For the CDR3, the DNA is TGTGCCAGCAGTTTTCAGGGGAAAAGTGAAAAACTGTTTTTT. The chain carries TRBV27 and TRBJ1-4; the D gene is possibly TRBD1 (6 bases). V was trimmed by 3 bases and J by 7 bases, leaving 12 bases between them. The CDR3 covers 14 residues. CDR1 MNHEY and CDR2 SMNVEV come from the germline V gene (reference sequence).

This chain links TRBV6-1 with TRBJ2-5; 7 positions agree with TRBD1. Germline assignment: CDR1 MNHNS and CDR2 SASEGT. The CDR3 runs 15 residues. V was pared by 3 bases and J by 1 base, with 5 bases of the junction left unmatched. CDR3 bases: TGTGCCAGCAGTGAGACAGGGCTCCTCCAAGAGACCCAGTACTTC. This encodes CASSETGLLQETQYF.

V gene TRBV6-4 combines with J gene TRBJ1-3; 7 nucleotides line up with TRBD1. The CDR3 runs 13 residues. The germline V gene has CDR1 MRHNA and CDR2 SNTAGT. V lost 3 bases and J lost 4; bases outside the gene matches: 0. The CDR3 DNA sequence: TGTGCCAGCAGTGAACAGGGGGGAAACACCATATATTTT. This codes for CASSEQGGNTIYF.

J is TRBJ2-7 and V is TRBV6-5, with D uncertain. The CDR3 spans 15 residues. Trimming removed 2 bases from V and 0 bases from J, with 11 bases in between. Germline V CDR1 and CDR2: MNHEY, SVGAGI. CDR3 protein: CASSYAAGSSYEQYF. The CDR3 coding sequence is TGTGCCAGCAGTTACGCGGCAGGTAGCTCCTACGAGCAGTACTTC.

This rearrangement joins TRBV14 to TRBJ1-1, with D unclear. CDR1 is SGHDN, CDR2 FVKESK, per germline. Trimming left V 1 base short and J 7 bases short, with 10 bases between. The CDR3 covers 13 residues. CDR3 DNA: TGTGCCAGCAGCCAAGTAATGGTGGGTGAAGCTTTCTTT. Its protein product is CASSQVMVGEAFF.

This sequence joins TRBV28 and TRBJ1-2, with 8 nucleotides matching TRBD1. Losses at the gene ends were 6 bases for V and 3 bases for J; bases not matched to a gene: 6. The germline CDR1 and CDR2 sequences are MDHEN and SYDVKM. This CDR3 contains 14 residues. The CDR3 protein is CASSPGTGYYGYTF. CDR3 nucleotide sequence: TGTGCCAGCAGCCCCGGGACAGGTTACTATGGCTACACCTTC.

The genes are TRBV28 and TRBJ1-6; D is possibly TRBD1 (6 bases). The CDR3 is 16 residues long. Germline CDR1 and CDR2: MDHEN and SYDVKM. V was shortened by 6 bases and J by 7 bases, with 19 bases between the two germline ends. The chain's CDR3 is CASSSSSGGGNSPLHF. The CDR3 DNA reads TGTGCCAGCAGCTCTAGTTCGGGGGGCGGGAATTCACCCCTCCACTTT. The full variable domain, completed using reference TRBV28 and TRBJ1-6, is DVKVTQSSRYLVKRTGEKVFLECVQDMDHENMFWYRQDPGLGLRLIYFSYDVKMKEKGDIPEGYSVSREKKERFSLILESASTNQTSMYLCASSSSSGGGNSPLHFGNGTRLTVT.

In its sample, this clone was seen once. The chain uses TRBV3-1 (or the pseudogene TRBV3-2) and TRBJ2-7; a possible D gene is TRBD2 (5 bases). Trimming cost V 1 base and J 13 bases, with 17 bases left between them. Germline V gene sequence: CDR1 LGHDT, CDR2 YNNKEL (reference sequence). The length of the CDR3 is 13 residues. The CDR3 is CASSQVTDSRLYV. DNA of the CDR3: TGTGCCAGCAGCCAAGTTACGGACTCCCGGTTATACGTC.

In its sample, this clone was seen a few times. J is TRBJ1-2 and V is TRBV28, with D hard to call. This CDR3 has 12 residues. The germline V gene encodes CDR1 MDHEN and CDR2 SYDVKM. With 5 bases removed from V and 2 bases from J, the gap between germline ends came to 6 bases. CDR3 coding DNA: TGTGCCAGCAGTCCTAAAAACTATGGCTACACCTTC. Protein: CASSPKNYGYTF.

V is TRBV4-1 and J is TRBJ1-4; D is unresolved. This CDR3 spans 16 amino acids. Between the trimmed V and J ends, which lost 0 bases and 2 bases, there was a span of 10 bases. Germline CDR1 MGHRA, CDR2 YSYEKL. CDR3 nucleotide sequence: TGCGCCAGCAGCCAAGATCTCACACTCACTAATGAAAAACTGTTTTTT. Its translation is CASSQDLTLTNEKLFF.

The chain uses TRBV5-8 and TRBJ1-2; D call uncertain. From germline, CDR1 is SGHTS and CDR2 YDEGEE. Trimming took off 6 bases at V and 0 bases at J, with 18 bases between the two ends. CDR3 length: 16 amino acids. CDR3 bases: TGTGCCAGCACCCCTCTGCCGATGGGGACTAACTATGGCTACACCTTC. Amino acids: CASTPLPMGTNYGYTF.

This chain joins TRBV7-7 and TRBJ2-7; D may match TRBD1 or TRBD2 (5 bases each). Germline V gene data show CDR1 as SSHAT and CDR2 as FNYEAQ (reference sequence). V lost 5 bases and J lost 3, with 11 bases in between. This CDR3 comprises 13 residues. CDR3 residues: CASSPGPDYEQYF. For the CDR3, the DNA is TGTGCCAGCAGCCCGGGACCGGACTACGAGCAGTACTTC. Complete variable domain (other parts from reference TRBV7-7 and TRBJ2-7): GAGVSQSPRYKVTKRGQDVTLRCDPISSHATLYWYQQALGQGPEFLTYFNYEAQPDKSGLPSDRFSAERPEGSISTLTIQRTEQRDSAMYRCASSPGPDYEQYFGPGTRLTVT.

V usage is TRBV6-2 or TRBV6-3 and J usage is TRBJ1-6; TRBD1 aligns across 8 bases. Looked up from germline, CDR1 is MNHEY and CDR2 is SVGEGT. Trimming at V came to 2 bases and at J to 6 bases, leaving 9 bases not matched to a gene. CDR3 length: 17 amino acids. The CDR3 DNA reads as TGTGCCAGCAGTTACCGCCGGACAGGGATTGGTAATTCACCCCTCCACTTT. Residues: CASSYRRTGIGNSPLHF.

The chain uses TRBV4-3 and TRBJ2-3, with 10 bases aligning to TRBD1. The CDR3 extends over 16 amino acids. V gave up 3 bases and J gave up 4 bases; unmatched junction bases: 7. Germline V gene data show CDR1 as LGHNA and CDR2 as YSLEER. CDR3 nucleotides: TGCGCCAGCAGCCATGCATACGGGACAGGGGCAGATACGCAGTATTTT. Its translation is CASSHAYGTGADTQYF.

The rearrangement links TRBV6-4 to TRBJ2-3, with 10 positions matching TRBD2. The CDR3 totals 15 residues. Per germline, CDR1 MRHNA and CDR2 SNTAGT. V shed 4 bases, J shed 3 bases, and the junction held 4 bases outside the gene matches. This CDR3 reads CASSGSGGSTDTQYF. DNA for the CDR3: TGTGCCAGCAGTGGTAGCGGGGGGTCGACAGATACGCAGTATTTT.

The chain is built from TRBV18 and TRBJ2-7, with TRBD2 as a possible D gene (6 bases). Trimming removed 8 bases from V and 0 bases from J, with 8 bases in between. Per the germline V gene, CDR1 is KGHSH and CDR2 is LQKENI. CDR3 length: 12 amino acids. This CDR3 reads CASAGISYEQYV. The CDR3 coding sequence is TGTGCCAGCGCGGGGATCTCCTACGAGCAGTACGTC.

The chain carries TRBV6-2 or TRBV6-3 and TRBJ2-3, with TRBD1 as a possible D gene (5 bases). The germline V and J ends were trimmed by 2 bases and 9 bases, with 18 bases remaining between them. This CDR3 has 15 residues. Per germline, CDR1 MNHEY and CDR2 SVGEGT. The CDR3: CASSYRQLALETQYF. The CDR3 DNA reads TGTGCCAGCAGTTACAGACAGTTGGCCCTCGAGACGCAGTATTTT.

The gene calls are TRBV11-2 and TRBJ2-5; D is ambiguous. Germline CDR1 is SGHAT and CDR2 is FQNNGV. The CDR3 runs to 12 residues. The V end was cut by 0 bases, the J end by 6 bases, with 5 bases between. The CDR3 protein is CASSLDWKTQYF. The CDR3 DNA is TGTGCCAGCAGCTTAGATTGGAAGACCCAGTACTTC.

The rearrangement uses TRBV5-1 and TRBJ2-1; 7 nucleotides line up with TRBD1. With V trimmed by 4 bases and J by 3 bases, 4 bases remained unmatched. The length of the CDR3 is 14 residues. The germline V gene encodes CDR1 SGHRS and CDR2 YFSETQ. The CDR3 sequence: CASSPGTDYNEQFF. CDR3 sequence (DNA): TGCGCCAGCAGCCCTGGGACAGACTACAATGAGCAGTTCTTC.

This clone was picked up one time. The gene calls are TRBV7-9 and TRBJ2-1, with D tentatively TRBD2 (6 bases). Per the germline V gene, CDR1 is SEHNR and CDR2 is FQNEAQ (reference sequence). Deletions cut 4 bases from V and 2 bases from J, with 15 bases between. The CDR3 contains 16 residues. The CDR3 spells CASSSKTSSPYNEQFF. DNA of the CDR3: TGTGCCAGCAGCTCCAAGACTAGTAGCCCCTACAATGAGCAGTTCTTC.